This TCR beta chain was sequenced during a study of blood T cells in healthy people across ages. The CDR3 is 14 residues long. Germline V gene lookup returns CDR1 MGHRA and CDR2 YSYEKL. The V end was cut by 4 bases, the J end by 5 bases, with 14 bases between. The second PCR ran about 6 to 12 cycles with a sample-barcoded 5' primer and J-beta primers. Individual samples furnished no less than 3 million CDR3-containing paired-end reads apiece. A single record per CDR3 protein comes from TCRdb applying MiXCR to the 5' RACE reads. The sample has 1.5 million to 2 million distinct CDR3 sequences; under 30% are singletons. Collection of roughly 9.8 milliliters of peripheral blood was performed for each donor.

The chain couples TRBV4-1 to TRBJ1-1; the D is unclear. Sequencing input: blood. The clonotype comes from a woman between 25 and 40 years old in good health. The CDR3 protein is CASSLPGSWTEAFF. CDR3 nucleotides: TGCGCCAGCAGCCTACCGGGCAGTTGGACTGAAGCTTTCTTT.